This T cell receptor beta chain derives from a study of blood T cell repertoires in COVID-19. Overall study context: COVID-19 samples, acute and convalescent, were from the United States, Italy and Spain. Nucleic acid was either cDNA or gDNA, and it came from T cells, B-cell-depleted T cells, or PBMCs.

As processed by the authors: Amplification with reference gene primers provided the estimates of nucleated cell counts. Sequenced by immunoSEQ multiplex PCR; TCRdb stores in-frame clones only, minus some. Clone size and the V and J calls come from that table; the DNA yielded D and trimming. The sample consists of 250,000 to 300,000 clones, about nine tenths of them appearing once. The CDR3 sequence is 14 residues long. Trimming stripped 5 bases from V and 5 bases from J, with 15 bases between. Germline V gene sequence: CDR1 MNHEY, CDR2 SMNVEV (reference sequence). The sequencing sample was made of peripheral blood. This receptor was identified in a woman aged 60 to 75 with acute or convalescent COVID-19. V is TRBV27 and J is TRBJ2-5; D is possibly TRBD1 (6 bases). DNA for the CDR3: TGTGCCAGCAGTCTCTCAGGGGTGAGGGAGACCCAGTACTTC. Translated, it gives CASSLSGVRETQYF.